This is a list of T cell receptor beta chains from one sample in a study of OX40 agonist ivuxolimab in advanced cancers. The data were produced by immunoSEQ multiplex PCR, yet TCRdb's version contains in-frame clones alone and is incomplete. Of 60,000 or so clones in the sample, approximately 92% were seen once. Specimen: CD4+ or CD8+ T cells sorted from blood, collected in a trial of the OX40 agonist ivuxolimab. The receptors shown here come from an adult with an advanced solid tumor such as melanoma, head and neck, liver or kidney cancer. Each CDR3 is given with its conserved first and last residue. A D gene is named only where the DNA matches it firmly. For some rows the clone size is stated as once, few or many, or as a class when expanded; others skip it.

clone_size	v_call	d_call	j_call	cdr3_aa	cdr3_nt
NA	TRBV12-5	NA	TRBJ2-1	CASGFGYNEQFF	TGTGCTAGTGGTTTCGGGTACAATGAGCAGTTCTTC
NA	TRBV9	TRBD2	TRBJ2-3	CASSVGTSGSRGTDTQYF	TGTGCCAGCAGCGTAGGGACTAGCGGGAGTAGAGGCACAGATACGCAGTATTTT
NA	TRBV2	NA	TRBJ1-5	CASSEGIGPQHF	TGTGCCAGCAGTGAGGGTATCGGGCCCCAGCATTTT
NA	TRBV6-6	NA	TRBJ2-3	CASSPIGGATDTQYF	TGTGCCAGCAGCCCCATCGGCGGGGCCACAGATACGCAGTATTTT
NA	TRBV6-1	NA	TRBJ2-7	CASSEGQGASYEQYF	TGTGCCAGCAGTGAAGGGCAGGGTGCGTCCTACGAGCAGTACTTC
NA	TRBV28	NA	TRBJ2-1	CASQLSTDVYNEQFF	TGTGCCAGCCAACTTTCCACAGACGTTTACAATGAGCAGTTCTTC
NA	TRBV5-1	TRBD1	TRBJ2-4	CASSPRGLRDIQYF	TGCGCCAGCAGCCCCAGGGGGCTTAGGGACATTCAGTACTTC
once	TRBV13	NA	TRBJ1-1	CASSLEGDLNTEAFF	TGTGCCAGCAGCTTAGAGGGGGACCTGAACACTGAAGCTTTCTTT
NA	TRBV25-1	TRBD2	TRBJ2-1	CASSVGEGWLYNEQFF	TGTGCCAGCAGTGTGGGGGAGGGATGGTTATACAATGAGCAGTTCTTC
NA	TRBV5-6	TRBD1	TRBJ2-2	CASSLGQGSGELFF	TGTGCCAGCAGCTTGGGACAGGGTTCCGGGGAGCTGTTTTTT
NA	TRBV27	NA	TRBJ1-5	CASSQQSHLGQPQHF	TGTGCCAGCAGCCAGCAGAGCCACTTGGGTCAGCCCCAGCATTTT
NA	TRBV5-1	NA	TRBJ1-1	CASSLRGNGEAFF	TGCGCCAGCAGCCTCAGGGGTAACGGTGAAGCTTTCTTT
NA	TRBV18	NA	TRBJ2-1	CASSSSFGSSYNEQFF	TGTGCCAGCTCCTCGTCGTTTGGTAGCTCCTACAATGAGCAGTTCTTC
NA	TRBV28	TRBD1	TRBJ2-7	CASTIGQGYEQYF	TGTGCCAGCACCATAGGACAGGGGTACGAGCAGTACTTC
NA	TRBV15	TRBD2	TRBJ2-1	CATSSEGLVADPTPYNEQFF	TGTGCCACCAGCAGCGAAGGACTAGTTGCCGACCCTACCCCCTACAATGAGCAGTTCTTC
NA	TRBV11-2	NA	TRBJ1-3	CASSIDLIDTIYF	TGTGCCAGCAGCATCGATCTGATTGACACCATATATTTT
NA	TRBV6-4	NA	TRBJ2-2	CASSESFLRPTGELFF	TGTGCCAGCAGTGAGTCTTTTCTACGACCAACCGGGGAGCTGTTTTTT
NA	TRBV6-9	NA	TRBJ1-4	CASSYLDGNEKLFF	TGTGCCAGCAGTTACCTAGACGGCAATGAAAAACTGTTTTTT
NA	TRBV30	NA	TRBJ1-1	CAWDMGVEAFF	TGTGCCTGGGACATGGGGGTTGAAGCTTTCTTT
NA	TRBV19	NA	TRBJ1-5	CASSIASLYSNQPQHF	TGTGCCAGTAGTATAGCCAGTCTCTATAGCAATCAGCCCCAGCATTTT
NA	TRBV9	TRBD2	TRBJ2-1	CASSRLAGVVNEQFF	TGTGCCAGCAGCAGACTAGCGGGAGTAGTCAATGAGCAGTTCTTC
NA	TRBV19	NA	TRBJ2-7	CASSAATEAYEQYF	TGTGCCAGTAGTGCCGCGACGGAGGCCTACGAGCAGTACTTC
NA	TRBV4-2	NA	TRBJ1-5	CASSQDSRGENQPQHF	TGTGCCAGCAGCCAAGATTCGAGGGGGGAGAATCAGCCCCAGCATTTT
once	TRBV30	TRBD1	TRBJ1-4	CAVGQVEDEKLFF	TGTGCCGTGGGACAGGTCGAGGATGAAAAACTGTTTTTT
NA	TRBV6-5	TRBD2	TRBJ2-1	CASSGLAGGNNEQFF	TGTGCCAGCAGTGGACTAGCGGGGGGGAACAATGAGCAGTTCTTC
NA	TRBV6-1	NA	TRBJ2-1	CASSKLRGPDNEQFF	TGTGCCAGCAGCAAGCTACGGGGGCCGGACAATGAGCAGTTCTTC
NA	TRBV9	NA	TRBJ2-1	CASSVNNNEQFF	TGTGCCAGCAGCGTGAACAACAATGAGCAGTTCTTC
once	TRBV30	NA	TRBJ2-3	CASQFSTSTDTQYF	TGTGCCTCGCAATTTAGTACTTCCACAGATACGCAGTATTTT
NA	TRBV7-2	TRBD2	TRBJ2-7	CASSPSGGAVYEQYF	TGTGCCAGCAGCCCCTCCGGGGGGGCAGTATACGAGCAGTACTTC
NA	TRBV14	NA	TRBJ1-1	CASSYDFSTGEAFF	TGTGCCAGCAGCTACGATTTTTCTACAGGGGAAGCTTTCTTT
NA	TRBV27	NA	TRBJ2-3	CASSPLGLGRTQYF	TGTGCCAGCAGTCCCCTCGGACTGGGGCGTACGCAGTATTTT
NA	TRBV5-4	NA	TRBJ1-2	CASSLELGGGAGYTF	TGTGCCAGCAGCTTGGAATTGGGGGGGGGCGCAGGCTACACCTTC
NA	TRBV30	NA	TRBJ1-3	CAWSVVGNTIYF	TGTGCCTGGAGTGTAGTTGGAAACACCATATATTTT
NA	TRBV4-2	TRBD1	TRBJ1-3	CASSQETGIGGNTIYF	TGTGCCAGCAGCCAAGAGACAGGGATCGGAGGAAACACCATATATTTT
NA	TRBV28	NA	TRBJ2-4	CASSFLETENIQYF	NA
NA	TRBV9	NA	TRBJ1-1	CASSVVAEPYLNTEAFF	TGTGCCAGCAGCGTAGTGGCAGAGCCTTACTTGAACACTGAAGCTTTCTTT
once	TRBV6-6	TRBD2	TRBJ2-1	CASSLSGGSYNEQFF	TGTGCCAGCAGCCTTAGCGGGGGCTCCTACAATGAGCAGTTCTTC
once	TRBV30	NA	TRBJ1-5	CAWSENREPQHF	TGTGCCTGGAGTGAAAACAGGGAGCCCCAGCATTTT
NA	TRBV27	TRBD1	TRBJ1-4	CASSFSQGAPEKLFF	TGTGCCAGCAGTTTTTCTCAGGGGGCGCCTGAAAAACTGTTTTTT
NA	TRBV7-9	NA	TRBJ1-5	CASSPGPLGDQPQHF	TGTGCCAGCAGCCCCGGGCCTCTTGGCGATCAGCCCCAGCATTTT
NA	TRBV11-2	NA	TRBJ2-7	CASSLEPGRAYEQYF	TGTGCCAGCAGCTTAGAACCGGGCAGGGCCTACGAGCAGTACTTC
NA	TRBV11-2	TRBD2	TRBJ2-3	CASNSQAGPTDTQYF	TGTGCCAGCAATTCCCAAGCGGGACCCACAGATACGCAGTATTTT
NA	TRBV4-2	NA	TRBJ1-2	CASSQEQGHYGYTF	TGTGCCAGCAGCCAAGAACAGGGACACTATGGCTACACCTTC
NA	TRBV19	NA	TRBJ1-5	CASSIEADYSNQPQHF	TGTGCCAGTAGTATAGAGGCGGACTATAGCAATCAGCCCCAGCATTTT
once	TRBV29-1	NA	TRBJ1-2	CSVANYGYTF	TGCAGCGTTGCCAACTATGGCTACACCTTC
once	TRBV18	NA	TRBJ1-4	CASSPADHNEKLFF	TGTGCCAGCTCTCCCGCGGACCATAATGAAAAACTGTTTTTT
NA	TRBV6-5	NA	TRBJ2-1	CASSYLWGNNEQFF	TGTGCCAGCAGTTACCTTTGGGGGAACAATGAGCAGTTCTTC
NA	TRBV28	NA	TRBJ1-2	CASRFTGRGLYGYTF	TGTGCCAGCAGATTTACCGGCAGGGGCCTCTATGGCTACACCTTC